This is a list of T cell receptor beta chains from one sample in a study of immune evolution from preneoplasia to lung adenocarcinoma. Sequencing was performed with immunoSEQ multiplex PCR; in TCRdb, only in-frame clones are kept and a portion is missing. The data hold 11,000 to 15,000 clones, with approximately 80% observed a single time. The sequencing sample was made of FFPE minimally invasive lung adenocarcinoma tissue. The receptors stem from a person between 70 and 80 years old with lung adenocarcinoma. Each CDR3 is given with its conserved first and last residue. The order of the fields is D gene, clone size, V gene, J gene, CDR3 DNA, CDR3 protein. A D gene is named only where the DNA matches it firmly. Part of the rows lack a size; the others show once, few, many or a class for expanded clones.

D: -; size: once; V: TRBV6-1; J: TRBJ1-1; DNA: TGTGCCAGCAGTGAAGTCGGGCAACAGTTTAACACTGAAGCTTTCTTT; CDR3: CASSEVGQQFNTEAFF
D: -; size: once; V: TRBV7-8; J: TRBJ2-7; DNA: TGTGCTAGCAGCTTAGGTAGAGTCCACTACGAGCAGTACTTC; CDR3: CASSLGRVHYEQYF
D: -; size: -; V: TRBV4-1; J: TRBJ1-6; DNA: TGCGCCAGCAGCCCAGAGCCGGATTCACCCCTCCACTTT; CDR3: CASSPEPDSPLHF
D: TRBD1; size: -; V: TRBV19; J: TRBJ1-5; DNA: TGTGCCAGTAGTATCGGGACAGGGGGATCTCAGCCCCAGCATTTT; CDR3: CASSIGTGGSQPQHF
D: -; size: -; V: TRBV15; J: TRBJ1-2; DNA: TGTGCCACCAGCAGAGATCGCTTAGCTAACTATGGCTACACCTTC; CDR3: CATSRDRLANYGYTF
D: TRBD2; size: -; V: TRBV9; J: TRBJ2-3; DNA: TGTGCCAGCAGCGCTAGCGGGGGCACAGATACGCAGTATTTT; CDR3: CASSASGGTDTQYF
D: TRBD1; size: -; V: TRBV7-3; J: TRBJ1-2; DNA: TGTGCCAGCAGTCAGGGGGCAGCATATGGCTACACCTTC; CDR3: CASSQGAAYGYTF
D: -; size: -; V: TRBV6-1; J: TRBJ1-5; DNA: TGTGCCAGCAGTGATCGAGGGTCCCAGCATTTT; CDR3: CASSDRGSQHF
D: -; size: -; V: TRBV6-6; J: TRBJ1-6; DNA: TGTGCCAGCAGTCGAGGGGCAGGGAATTCACCCCTCCACTTT; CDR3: CASSRGAGNSPLHF
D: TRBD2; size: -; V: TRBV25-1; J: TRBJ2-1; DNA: TGTGCCAGCAGCCCTCCGGGGGGGTTTGGTGGGAATGAGCAGTTCTTC; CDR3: CASSPPGGFGGNEQFF
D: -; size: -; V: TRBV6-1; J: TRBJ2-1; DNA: TGTGCCAGCAGTCTGAACGGGGGATGGGGAAATGAGCAGTTCTTC; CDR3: CASSLNGGWGNEQFF
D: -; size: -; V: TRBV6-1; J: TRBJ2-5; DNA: TGTGCCAGCAGCGTACCGCAAGAGACCCAGTACTTC; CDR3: CASSVPQETQYF
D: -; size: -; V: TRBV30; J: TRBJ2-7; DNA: TGTGCCTGGGACCCGGGACTCACCTACGAGCAGTACTTC; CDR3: CAWDPGLTYEQYF
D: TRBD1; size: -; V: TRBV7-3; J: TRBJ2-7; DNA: TGTGCCAGCAGCTCGACAACGGGACAGGGTGAGCAGTACTTC; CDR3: CASSSTTGQGEQYF
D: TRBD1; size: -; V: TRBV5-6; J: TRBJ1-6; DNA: TGTGCCAGCAGCCCTGGGACAGGGGTTGATAATTCACCCCTCCACTTT; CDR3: CASSPGTGVDNSPLHF
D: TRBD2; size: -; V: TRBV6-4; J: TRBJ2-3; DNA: TGTGCCAGCAGTGACCTCACTAGCGGGAAATATACGCAGTATTTT; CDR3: CASSDLTSGKYTQYF
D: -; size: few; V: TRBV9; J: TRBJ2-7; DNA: TGTGCCAGCAGCGTAGGCCCAGGGAGCGAGCAGTACTTC; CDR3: CASSVGPGSEQYF
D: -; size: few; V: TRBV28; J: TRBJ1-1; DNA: TGTGCCAGCAGTCCGCTGGGGGATAGCACTGAAGCTTTCTTT; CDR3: CASSPLGDSTEAFF
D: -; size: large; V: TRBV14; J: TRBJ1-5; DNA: TGTGCCAGCAGCCGAGACGGCAATCAGCCCCAGCATTTT; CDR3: CASSRDGNQPQHF
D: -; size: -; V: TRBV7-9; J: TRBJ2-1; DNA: TGTGCCAGCAGCCTTTCAGACAGGCCAAACGAGCAGTTCTTC; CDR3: CASSLSDRPNEQFF
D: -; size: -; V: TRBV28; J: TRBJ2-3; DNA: TGTGCCAGCAGCACCAGGGCAGGGACGCAGTATTTT; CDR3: CASSTRAGTQYF
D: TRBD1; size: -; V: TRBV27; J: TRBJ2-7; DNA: TGTGCCAGCACTTTTCGACAGGGGAGCTACGAGCAGTACTTC; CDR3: CASTFRQGSYEQYF
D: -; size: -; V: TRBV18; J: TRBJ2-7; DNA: TGTGCCAGCTCACCGGGGGGGCAGGGCTGGAACGAGCAGTACTTC; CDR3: CASSPGGQGWNEQYF
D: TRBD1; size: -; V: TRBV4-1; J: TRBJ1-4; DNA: TGCGCCAGCAGCGGACAGGATGCAACTAATGAAAAACTGTTTTTT; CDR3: CASSGQDATNEKLFF
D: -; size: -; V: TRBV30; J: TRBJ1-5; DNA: TGTGCCTGGAGCGCCAGGGGAGGGAGTCAGCCCCAGCATTTT; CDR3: CAWSARGGSQPQHF
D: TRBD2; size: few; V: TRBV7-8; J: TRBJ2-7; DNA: TGTGCCAGCAGCTCAATTAAAGTTCTAGCGGGGCTGCCTACCTACGAGCAGTACTTC; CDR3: CASSSIKVLAGLPTYEQYF
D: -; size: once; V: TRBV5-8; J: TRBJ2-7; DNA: TGTGCCAGCAGCTTGCTGGGGGGAAGCACCTACGAGCAGTACTTC; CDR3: CASSLLGGSTYEQYF
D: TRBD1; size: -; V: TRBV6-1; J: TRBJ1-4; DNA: TGTGCCAGCAGTGGACCGGGACAGAATGAAAAACTGTTTTTT; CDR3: CASSGPGQNEKLFF
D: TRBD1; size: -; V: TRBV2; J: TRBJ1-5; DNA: TGTGCCAGCACTCTTCCTTTAGGACAGGGGATAAATCGGAATCAGCCCCAGCATTTT; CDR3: CASTLPLGQGINRNQPQHF
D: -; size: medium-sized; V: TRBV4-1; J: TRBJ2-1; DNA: TGCGCCAGCAGCCAAGAGCGGTCCTACAATGAGCAGTTCTTC; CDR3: CASSQERSYNEQFF
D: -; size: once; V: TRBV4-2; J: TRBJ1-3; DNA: TGTGCCAGCAGCCAAGACTCGGACAGCCCTGGAAACACCATATATTTT; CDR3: CASSQDSDSPGNTIYF
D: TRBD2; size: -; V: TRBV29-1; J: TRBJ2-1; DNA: TGCAGCGTTGTAGGTGCAGCGGGAGAAGTTAATGAGCAGTTCTTC; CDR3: CSVVGAAGEVNEQFF
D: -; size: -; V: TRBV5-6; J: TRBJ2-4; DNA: TGTGCCAGCAGCTTTGGGGCAGTAAACATTCAGTACTTC; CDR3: CASSFGAVNIQYF
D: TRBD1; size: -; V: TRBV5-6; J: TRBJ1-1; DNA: TGTGCCAGCAGCCCGGGACAGATGAACACTGAAGCTTTCTTT; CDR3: CASSPGQMNTEAFF
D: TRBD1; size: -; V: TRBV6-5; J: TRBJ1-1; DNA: TGTGCCAGCAGTGGGACAGGGGGGCGCGGAGCTGAAGCTTTCTTT; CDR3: CASSGTGGRGAEAFF
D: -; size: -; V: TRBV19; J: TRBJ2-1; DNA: TGTGCCAGTAGTAGACTAGAGATTGGCGATGAGCAGTTCTTC; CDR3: CASSRLEIGDEQFF
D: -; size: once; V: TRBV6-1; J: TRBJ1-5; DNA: TGTGCCAGCAGTGAAGCTATAGGGGGGAAGATCTATTTT; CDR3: CASSEAIGGKIYF
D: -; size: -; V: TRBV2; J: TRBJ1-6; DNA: TGTGCCAGCAGCTCGACAGTACCCCTTTCACCCCTCCACTTT; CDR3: CASSSTVPLSPLHF
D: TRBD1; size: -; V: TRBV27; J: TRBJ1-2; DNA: TGTGCCAGCAGTTTTAGTAGGGGGCGAGGTGGCTACACCTTC; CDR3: CASSFSRGRGGYTF
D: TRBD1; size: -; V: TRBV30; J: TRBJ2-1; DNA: TGTGCCTGGAGTGCCTATACCGGGACAGCGGACAATGAGCAGTTCTTC; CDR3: CAWSAYTGTADNEQFF
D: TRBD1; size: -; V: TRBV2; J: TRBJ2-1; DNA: TGTGCCAGCAGTGAAGTGACAGGGGGCTACAATGAGCAGTTCTTC; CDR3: CASSEVTGGYNEQFF
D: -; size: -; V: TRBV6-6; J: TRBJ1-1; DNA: TGTGCCAGCAGTTATGTGGGCTCAAACACTGAAGCTTTCTTT; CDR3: CASSYVGSNTEAFF
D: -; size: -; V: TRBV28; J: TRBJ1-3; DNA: TGTGCCAGCAGTACCTACGGGGGACATAGTGGAAACACCATATATTTT; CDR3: CASSTYGGHSGNTIYF
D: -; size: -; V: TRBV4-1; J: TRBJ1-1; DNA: TGCGCCAGCAGCCAAGGAGGGGGGCGAGGAGCTTTCTTT; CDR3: CASSQGGGRGAFF
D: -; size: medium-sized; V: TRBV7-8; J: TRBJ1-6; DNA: TGTGCCAGCAGCTTAGCGGGGGGGTACAATTCACCCCTCCACTTT; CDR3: CASSLAGGYNSPLHF
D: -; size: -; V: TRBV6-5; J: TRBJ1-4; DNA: TGTGCCAGCAGCCTTACAAGGGCGGCTAATGAAAAACTGTTTTTT; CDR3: CASSLTRAANEKLFF
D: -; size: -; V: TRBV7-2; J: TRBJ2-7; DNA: TGTGCCAGCAGCTTCCCCAGACAGTTCGGGGAGCAGTACTTC; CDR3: CASSFPRQFGEQYF
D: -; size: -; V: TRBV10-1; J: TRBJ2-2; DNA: TGCGCCAGCAGTGAACAGGGGAACACCGGGGAGCTGTTTTTT; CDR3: CASSEQGNTGELFF
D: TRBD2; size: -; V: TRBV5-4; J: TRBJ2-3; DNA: TGTGCCAGCACTGACGCAAAGCGGGGGGCCCCAGATACGCAGTATTTT; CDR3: CASTDAKRGAPDTQYF
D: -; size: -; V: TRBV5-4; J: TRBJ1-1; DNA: TGTGCCAGCAGCTTAGGACAAAATGAAGCTTTCTTT; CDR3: CASSLGQNEAFF